A single sample is the source of the 2 T cell receptor beta chains below, sequenced in a study of response to subunit inactivated influenza vaccine. A single record per CDR3 protein comes from TCRdb applying MiXCR to the RT-PCR reads. The sample contains hundreds of thousands of distinct CDR3 sequences, 13% of which appear only once. The sample in question was PBMCs from blood, obtained 35 to 45 days after vaccination. The receptors originated from a man aged 45-60 years who received an inactivated influenza vaccine.

As concerns this clonotype: One junction end disagrees with the germline gene, perhaps due to a read error. The chain is built from TRBV7-7 and TRBJ2-5; D remains ambiguous. Germline V gene lookup returns CDR1 SSHAT and CDR2 FNYEAQ (reference sequence). This CDR3 has 14 amino acids. The CDR3 region is CASSSIGQKETQYF. The CDR3 nucleotides read TGTGCTAGCAGCTCAATCGGGCAGAAAGAGACCCAGTACTTC.

This clonotype has just a few counts. The V call is TRBV10-3, the J call TRBJ2-5; 16 positions match TRBD2. CDR3 length: 18 residues. With V trimmed by 4 bases and J by 5 bases, 10 bases remained unmatched. Germline CDR1 and CDR2: ENHRY and SYGVKD. CDR3 sequence: CAISAGTSGRALFETQYF. CDR3 nucleotides: TGTGCCATCAGTGCGGGGACTAGCGGGAGGGCCCTCTTTGAGACCCAGTACTTC.